The 18 T cell receptor beta chains below were found in one sample sequenced in a study of cytomegalovirus exposure and HLA in healthy donors. This PCR relied on a set of 60 Vbeta primers and 13 Jbeta primers. Sequencing was performed with immunoSEQ multiplex PCR; in TCRdb, only in-frame clones are kept and a portion is missing. The sample yields 250,000 to 350,000 clones, roughly 80% seen once. Specimen: PBMCs. These receptors originate from a girl aged 2-9 years in good health and CMV-seronegative.

In its sample, this clone was seen a few times. This sequence joins TRBV5-1 and TRBJ2-7; D may be TRBD2 (6 bases). CDR1 and CDR2 (germline): SGHRS, YFSETQ. Trimming took 3 bases from V and 2 from J, leaving 15 bases between them. CDR3 length: 15 residues. The CDR3 sequence: CASSWGLHRPYEQYF. Written as DNA, the CDR3 is TGCGCCAGCAGCTGGGGACTCCACCGACCCTACGAGCAGTACTTC.

This rearrangement joins TRBV9 to TRBJ2-3; 10 bases agree with TRBD1. The CDR3 loop spans 16 amino acids. Losses at the gene ends were 2 bases for V and 4 bases for J; bases not matched to a gene: 7. The germline gives CDR1 SGDLS, CDR2 YYNGEE. The CDR3 DNA is TGTGCCAGCAGCGTCAAATTGACAGGGGGCCCAGATACGCAGTATTTT. Its translation is CASSVKLTGGPDTQYF. Supplemented by reference TRBV9 and TRBJ2-3, the full variable domain reads DSGVTQTPKHLITATGQRVTLRCSPRSGDLSVYWYQQSLDQGLQFLIQYYNGEERAKGNILERFSAQQFPDLHSELNLSSLELGDSALYFCASSVKLTGGPDTQYFGPGTRLTVL.

In DNA, the CDR3 is TGTGCCAGTAGTATCGACAGGGGGCCCTACGAGCAGTACTTC. As protein: CASSIDRGPYEQYF. The V gene is TRBV19, the J gene TRBJ2-7; 10 bases are shared with TRBD1. The CDR3 spans 14 residues. V shed 3 bases and J 2 bases; nucleotides not matched to a gene: 1. CDR1 LNHDA and CDR2 SQIVND come from the germline V gene (reference sequence).

The rearrangement joins TRBV29-1 to TRBJ1-4; D call uncertain. Germline V gene sequence: CDR1 SQVTM, CDR2 ANQGSEA. Between the trimmed V and J ends, which lost 4 bases and 0 bases, there was a span of 15 bases. The CDR3 contains 16 residues. CDR3 sequence reads: CSVGCGEVATNEKLFF. CDR3 bases: TGCAGCGTTGGGTGCGGGGAAGTTGCAACTAATGAAAAACTGTTTTTT. Looking up the rest from reference TRBV29-1 and TRBJ1-4 gives the full variable domain: SAVISQKPSRDICQRGTSLTIQCQVDSQVTMMFWYRQQPGQSLTLIATANQGSEATYESGFVIDKFPISRPNLTFSTLTVSNMSPEDSSIYLCSVGCGEVATNEKLFFGSGTQLSVL.

This clone came up a few times. The chain combines TRBV10-1 with TRBJ2-3; 12 positions match TRBD2. Per the germline V gene, CDR1 is WNHNN and CDR2 is SYGVQD (reference sequence). Trimming cost V 6 bases and J 2 bases; bases outside gene matches: 12. The CDR3 sequence is 18 residues long. The CDR3 nucleotides read TGCGCCAGCAGAAAGACTAGCGGGAGAGCGTTAGACACAGATACGCAGTATTTT. Translation: CASRKTSGRALDTDTQYF.

V gene TRBV20-1 combines with J gene TRBJ2-5; D unclear. Trimming pared 7 bases from V and 4 bases from J, leaving 10 bases between. The CDR3 is 11 residues long. Germline CDR1 and CDR2: DFQATT and SNEGSKA (reference sequence). Here the CDR3 DNA reads TGCAGTGTAGAGGCCAGAGAGACCCAGTACTTC. The encoded protein is CSVEARETQYF.

In the case of this clone: Germline and junction disagree at one end, which may indicate a read error. V and J are TRBV7-9 and TRBJ1-4; the D is unclear. Germline V lookup: CDR1 SEHNR, CDR2 FQNEAQ (reference sequence). CDR3 length: 14 residues. The CDR3 nucleotides read TGTTCCAGCAGCTTAGGATGGATGCGGGAAAAACTGTTTTTT. Its translation is CSSSLGWMREKLFF.

This clone was recorded once. The J gene is TRBJ2-3, the V gene TRBV18; a possible D gene is TRBD2 (6 bases). This CDR3 has 17 amino acids. Per germline, CDR1 KGHSH and CDR2 LQKENI. V was clipped by 0 bases and J by 4 bases, with 17 bases between them. The DNA for the CDR3 is TGTGCCAGCTCACCACCGAGTCACCGGAGGGTGCCAGATACGCAGTATTTT. Translated: CASSPPSHRRVPDTQYF. The full variable domain, completed using reference TRBV18 and TRBJ2-3, is NAGVMQNPRHLVRRRGQEARLRCSPMKGHSHVYWYRQLPEEGLKFMVYLQKENIIDESGMPKERFSAEFPKEGPSILRIQQVVRGDSAAYFCASSPPSHRRVPDTQYFGPGTRLTVL.

The V gene is TRBV27, the J gene TRBJ2-4; D might be TRBD1 (6 bases). CDR1 and CDR2 from the germline V gene are MNHEY and SMNVEV (reference sequence). V gave up 0 bases and J gave up 4 bases, with 13 bases separating them. This CDR3 has 16 residues. CDR3 protein: CASSLSSGRGKNIQYF. The CDR3 DNA reads TGTGCCAGCAGTTTATCTTCGGGTAGGGGGAAAAACATTCAGTACTTC.

This clone appeared a few times. The gene calls are TRBV4-1 and TRBJ2-7; D might be TRBD1 (5 bases). The V end was cut by 5 bases, the J end by 0 bases, with 11 bases between. The CDR3 loop spans 14 amino acids. From germline, CDR1 is MGHRA and CDR2 YSYEKL. As DNA, the CDR3 is TGCGCCAGCAGCACCCGACAGAGCTCCTACGAGCAGTACTTC. This encodes CASSTRQSSYEQYF.

This chain joins TRBV29-1 and TRBJ2-5; 7 bases agree with TRBD2. V lost 0 bases, J lost 3 bases, and 10 bases stayed unmatched. Germline CDR1 reads SQVTM; CDR2 reads ANQGSEA. CDR3 size: 16 residues. The CDR3 loop is CSVEDNSGTMEETQYF. The CDR3, as DNA: TGCAGCGTTGAAGATAACAGCGGGACGATGGAAGAGACCCAGTACTTC.

The chain employs TRBV7-9 and TRBJ2-1, with 12 bases matching TRBD1. The CDR3 is 14 residues long. Germline lookup yields CDR1 SEHNR and CDR2 FQNEAQ (reference sequence). The ends lost 8 bases at V and 7 bases at J; junction bases unmatched: 6. The CDR3 reads CASVGTGGLNEQFF. The CDR3 DNA follows: TGTGCCAGCGTTGGGACAGGGGGCCTAAATGAGCAGTTCTTC.

The chain employs TRBV4-2 and TRBJ2-6; D is possibly TRBD1 (5 bases). V shed 2 bases and J shed 1 base, with 12 bases lying between them. CDR3 length equals 17 residues. The germline V gene encodes CDR1 LGHNA and CDR2 YNFKEQ. This chain's CDR3 is CASSQLGVISGANVLTF. CDR3 nucleotides: TGTGCCAGCAGCCAACTAGGGGTAATATCTGGGGCCAACGTCCTGACTTTC.

The chain carries TRBV18 and TRBJ1-2, with D tentatively TRBD1 (5 bases). Trimming pared 4 bases from V and 3 bases from J, leaving 30 bases between. Germline CDR1 reads KGHSH; CDR2 reads LQKENI. The CDR3 sequence is 20 residues long. In DNA form, the CDR3 reads TGTGCCAGCTCACTACATGTTCTCAGGGTGGAGATGGTTAGGGACTATGGCTACACCTTC. Translating it yields CASSLHVLRVEMVRDYGYTF. Together with reference TRBV18 and TRBJ1-2, the CDR3 gives the full variable domain: NAGVMQNPRHLVRRRGQEARLRCSPMKGHSHVYWYRQLPEEGLKFMVYLQKENIIDESGMPKERFSAEFPKEGPSILRIQQVVRGDSAAYFCASSLHVLRVEMVRDYGYTFGSGTRLTVV.

This clone was seen just once. The chain joins TRBV6-6 to TRBJ1-6; TRBD1 agrees at 9 bases. Germline CDR1 MNHNY, CDR2 SVGAGI (reference sequence). CDR3 length: 15 amino acids. V gave up 4 bases and J gave up 6 bases; unmatched junction bases: 4. The CDR3 spells CASSSKGQGNSPLHF. The CDR3 nucleotides are TGTGCCAGCAGTTCCAAGGGACAGGGTAATTCACCCCTCCACTTT.

This chain connects TRBV9 to TRBJ2-2; 9 bases fit TRBD1. Germline assignment: CDR1 SGDLS and CDR2 YYNGEE. Trimming took 3 bases from V and 6 from J; bases not matched to a gene: 0. This CDR3 has 13 amino acids. The CDR3 loop reads CASSGQGAGELFF. DNA for the CDR3: TGTGCCAGCAGCGGACAGGGGGCCGGGGAGCTGTTTTTT.

This chain links TRBV18 with TRBJ2-2; D is ambiguous. V lost 3 bases, J lost 5 bases, and 4 bases lay in between. CDR3 length: 12 amino acids. Germline V lookup: CDR1 KGHSH, CDR2 LQKENI. CDR3 bases: TGTGCCAGCTCACCTCTGACCGGGGAGCTGTTTTTT. It is translated as CASSPLTGELFF.

This clone appeared a few times. The gene calls are TRBV5-1 and TRBJ2-3, with unresolved D. Trimming pared 0 bases from V and 0 bases from J, leaving 5 bases between. CDR3 length: 14 residues. The V gene's germline CDR1 is SGHRS and CDR2 YFSETQ. The CDR3 reads CASSLDGSTDTQYF. The DNA of the CDR3 is TGCGCCAGCAGCTTGGACGGGAGCACAGATACGCAGTATTTT. Full variable domain (missing parts from reference TRBV5-1 and TRBJ2-3): KAGVTQTPRYLIKTRGQQVTLSCSPISGHRSVSWYQQTPGQGLQFLFEYFSETQRNKGNFPGRFSGRQFSNSRSEMNVSTLELGDSALYLCASSLDGSTDTQYFGPGTRLTVL.